This T cell receptor (beta chain) derives from a study of graft-versus-host responses after intestinal transplantation. On the study more broadly: Isolated intestinal, liver-intestinal, or multivisceral transplants had been given to the recipients. Tacrolimus plus steroids were given to all recipients for 3 to 4 years, preceded by anti-thymocyte globulin induction. General observations from the study: Detected in recipient marrow were GvH clones, some of which were first observed in ileum or blood. Where graft-donor T cell macrochimerism was present, patients had high graft-versus-host to host-versus-graft clonal ratios in allografts.

Details on this clone: The antigen is unknown.

The assay was immunoSEQ multiplex PCR, and TCRdb's table has in-frame clones only and misses some. The sample contains tens of thousands of clones, roughly 96% of which appear only once. The length of the CDR3 is 16 residues. V lost 1 base and J lost 2; bases outside the gene matches: 7. Germline CDR1 SEHNR, CDR2 FQNEAQ (reference sequence). The source is a human donor who was the organ donor for an intestinal transplant. V is TRBV7-9 and J is TRBJ2-5; 7 bases fit TRBD2. The material sequenced was unstimulated CD8+ T cells sorted from spleen or lymph node cells, taken before transplant. CDR3 amino acids: CASSLDWDYLQETQYF. The CDR3 DNA follows: TGTGCCAGCAGCTTAGACTGGGACTACCTTCAAGAGACCCAGTACTTC.